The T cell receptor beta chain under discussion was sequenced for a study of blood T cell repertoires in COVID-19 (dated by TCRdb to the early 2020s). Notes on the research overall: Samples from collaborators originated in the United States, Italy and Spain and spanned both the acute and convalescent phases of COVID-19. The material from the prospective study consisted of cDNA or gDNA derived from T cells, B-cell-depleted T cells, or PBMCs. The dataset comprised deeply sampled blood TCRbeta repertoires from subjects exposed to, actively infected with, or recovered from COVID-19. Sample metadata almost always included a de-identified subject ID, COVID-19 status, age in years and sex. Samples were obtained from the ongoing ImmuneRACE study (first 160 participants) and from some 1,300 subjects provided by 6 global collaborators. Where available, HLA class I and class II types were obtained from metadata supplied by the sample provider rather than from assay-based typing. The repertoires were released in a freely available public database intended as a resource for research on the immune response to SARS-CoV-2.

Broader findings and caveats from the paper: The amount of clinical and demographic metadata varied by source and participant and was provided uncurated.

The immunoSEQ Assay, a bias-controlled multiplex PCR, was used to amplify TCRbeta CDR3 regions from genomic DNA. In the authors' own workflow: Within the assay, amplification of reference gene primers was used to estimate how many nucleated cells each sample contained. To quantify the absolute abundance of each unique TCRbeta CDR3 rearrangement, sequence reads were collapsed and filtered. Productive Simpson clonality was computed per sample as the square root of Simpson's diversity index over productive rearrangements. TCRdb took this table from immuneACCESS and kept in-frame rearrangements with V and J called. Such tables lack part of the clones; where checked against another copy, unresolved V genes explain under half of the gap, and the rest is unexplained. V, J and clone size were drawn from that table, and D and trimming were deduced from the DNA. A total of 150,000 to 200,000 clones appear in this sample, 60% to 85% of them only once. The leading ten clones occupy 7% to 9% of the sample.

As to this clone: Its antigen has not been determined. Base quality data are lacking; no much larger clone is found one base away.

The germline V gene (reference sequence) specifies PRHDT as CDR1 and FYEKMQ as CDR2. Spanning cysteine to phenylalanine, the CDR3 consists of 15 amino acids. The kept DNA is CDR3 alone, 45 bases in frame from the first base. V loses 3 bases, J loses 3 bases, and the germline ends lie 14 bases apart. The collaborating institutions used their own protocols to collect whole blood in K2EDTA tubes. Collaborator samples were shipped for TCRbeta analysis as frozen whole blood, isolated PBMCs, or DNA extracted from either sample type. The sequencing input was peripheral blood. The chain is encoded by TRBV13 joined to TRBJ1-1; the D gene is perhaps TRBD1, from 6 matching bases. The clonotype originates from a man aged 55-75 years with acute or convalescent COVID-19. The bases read TGTGCCAGCAGCTTCACCCGTACAGGGTACACTGAAGCTTTCTTT. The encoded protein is CASSFTRTGYTEAFF.